A selection of T cell receptor beta chains follows, all from one sample in a study of metastatic and nonmetastatic thyroid tumors. From the PCR reads, TCRdb re-called clones with MiXCR. The sample yields 35,000 to 40,000 clones, 26% seen once. Sequencing was carried out using blood. Every receptor here comes from a female donor with papillary thyroid cancer or a benign thyroid nodule (not recorded which). Some clones in this sample may be carry-over from other donors' samples. Both conserved end residues are part of each CDR3. Fields, in order: D gene, V gene, clone size, J gene, CDR3 DNA, CDR3 protein. D genes are given only for firm matches. For some rows the clone size is stated as once, few or many, or as a class when expanded; others skip it.

.,TRBV6-1,.,TRBJ2-3,TGTGTTCACGTGAGGGCCCAAGATACGCAGTATTTT,CVHVRAQDTQYF
TRBD1,TRBV29-1,.,TRBJ1-6,TGCAGCGCATCCCCGAGGGACAGAAATTCACCCCTCCACTTT,CSASPRDRNSPLHF
TRBD2,TRBV27,few,TRBJ2-7,TGTGCCAGCAGTTTATTCGGTCCGGGGCGGGAGTTCTACGAGCAGTACTTC,CASSLFGPGREFYEQYF
TRBD1,TRBV24-1,many,TRBJ1-4,TGTGCCACCAGTGGCTCGACAGGGGCAACTAATGAAAAACTGTTTTTT,CATSGSTGATNEKLFF
.,TRBV24-1,.,TRBJ2-5,TGTGCCACCAGTGACCCCAGCCCCCGGCTCCAAGAGACCCAGTACTTC,CATSDPSPRLQETQYF
TRBD1,TRBV28,many,TRBJ1-5,TGTGCCAGCAGTTTTTCAGGGGGTTCTCAGCCCCAGCATTTT,CASSFSGGSQPQHF
TRBD2,TRBV6-1,few,TRBJ2-1,TGTGCCAGCAGCCCAGCGGGAGGGCCCTACAATGAGCAGTTCTTC,CASSPAGGPYNEQFF
.,TRBV5-1,many,TRBJ2-5,TGCGCCAGCAGCTTGAACTGGGCAGAGACCCAGTACTTC,CASSLNWAETQYF
TRBD1,TRBV5-5,.,TRBJ2-5,TGTGCCAGCAGCTTAAAGACAGGGGGCCCCCAAGAGACCCAGTACTTC,CASSLKTGGPQETQYF
.,TRBV7-7,many,TRBJ2-2,TGTGCCAGCAGCCAAAACGGGGACATCACGAACACCGGGGAGCTGTTTTTT,CASSQNGDITNTGELFF
.,TRBV27,few,TRBJ2-2,TGTGCCAGCAGTCCGAAGCTTACCGGGGAGCTGTTTTTT,CASSPKLTGELFF